This is a list of T cell receptor beta chains from one sample in a study of blood T cell repertoires in COVID-19. Assay: immunoSEQ multiplex PCR; the TCRdb copy retains only in-frame clones and omits some. The sample lists around 97,000 clones; around 80% were seen once. Input material: peripheral blood. Receptor source: a man between 65 and 80 years old with acute or convalescent COVID-19. Both conserved end residues are part of each CDR3. Each record gives: clone size, J gene, V gene, D gene, CDR3 length, CDR3 DNA, CDR3 protein. The D gene is left open where the match is weak. Not all rows give a size; the values are once, few, many and, for expanded clones, a class.

clone_size: -
j_call: TRBJ2-7
v_call: TRBV7-2
d_call: TRBD1
cdr3_length: 15
cdr3_nt: TGTGCCAGCAGCACTACCGGGACAGGTAACTACGAGCAGTACTTC
cdr3_aa: CASSTTGTGNYEQYF

clone_size: -
j_call: TRBJ1-1
v_call: TRBV18
d_call: TRBD1
cdr3_length: 15
cdr3_nt: TGTGCCAGCTCGCGCGAGACAGGGGGTGAAACTGAAGCTTTCTTT
cdr3_aa: CASSRETGGETEAFF

clone_size: -
j_call: TRBJ2-3
v_call: TRBV5-5
d_call: TRBD1
cdr3_length: 16
cdr3_nt: TGTGCCAGCAGACGGAATTTCGGGACAGGGGCAGATACGCAGTATTTT
cdr3_aa: CASRRNFGTGADTQYF

clone_size: -
j_call: TRBJ2-2
v_call: TRBV5-1
d_call: TRBD1
cdr3_length: 16
cdr3_nt: TGCGCCAGCAGCCCCCGGGACAGGGGGTACACCGGGGAGCTGTTTTTT
cdr3_aa: CASSPRDRGYTGELFF

clone_size: -
j_call: TRBJ1-4
v_call: TRBV7-9
d_call: TRBD1
cdr3_length: 14
cdr3_nt: TGTGCCAGCAGCCGGACCGGACAGGGGGCCGGACTGTTTTTT
cdr3_aa: CASSRTGQGAGLFF

clone_size: -
j_call: TRBJ2-1
v_call: TRBV7-3
d_call: TRBD2
cdr3_length: 15
cdr3_nt: TGTGCCAGCAGCAATAGCGGGGACTCCTACAATGAGCAGTTCTTC
cdr3_aa: CASSNSGDSYNEQFF

clone_size: -
j_call: TRBJ1-3
v_call: TRBV6-6
d_call: TRBD1
cdr3_length: 14
cdr3_nt: TGTGCCAGCAGGCAGGGGGCTTCTGGAAACACCATATATTTT
cdr3_aa: CASRQGASGNTIYF

clone_size: -
j_call: TRBJ1-5
v_call: TRBV29-1
d_call: -
cdr3_length: 15
cdr3_nt: TGCAGCGTCGGTTCGGAGGGGGGGAGTAATCAGCCCCAGCATTTT
cdr3_aa: CSVGSEGGSNQPQHF

clone_size: -
j_call: TRBJ2-1
v_call: TRBV6-5
d_call: TRBD2
cdr3_length: 14
cdr3_nt: TGTGCCAGCACTAGCGGGGTAACCTACAATGAGCAGTTCTTC
cdr3_aa: CASTSGVTYNEQFF

clone_size: -
j_call: TRBJ1-5
v_call: TRBV29-1
d_call: -
cdr3_length: 15
cdr3_nt: TGCAGCGTCGCGGAGGGAGGGGTGGGCAATCAGCCCCAGCATTTT
cdr3_aa: CSVAEGGVGNQPQHF

clone_size: -
j_call: TRBJ1-2
v_call: TRBV4-1
d_call: -
cdr3_length: 16
cdr3_nt: TGCGCCAGCAGCCCGCAGGGAGGTGGTGAGGTCTATGGCTACACCTTC
cdr3_aa: CASSPQGGGEVYGYTF

clone_size: few
j_call: TRBJ1-2
v_call: TRBV10-3
d_call: -
cdr3_length: 16
cdr3_nt: TGTGCCATCAGCTTCGGTGGTGGAGAAGCTAACTATGGCTACACCTTC
cdr3_aa: CAISFGGGEANYGYTF

clone_size: -
j_call: TRBJ1-2
v_call: TRBV9
d_call: -
cdr3_length: 13
cdr3_nt: TGTGCCAGCAGCGTAGACGGGAGCTATGGCTACACCTTC
cdr3_aa: CASSVDGSYGYTF

clone_size: -
j_call: TRBJ1-1
v_call: TRBV28
d_call: TRBD1
cdr3_length: 15
cdr3_nt: TGTGCCAGCAGAACAGGGGCGGAGGGGAACACTGAAGCTTTCTTT
cdr3_aa: CASRTGAEGNTEAFF

clone_size: -
j_call: TRBJ2-7
v_call: TRBV28
d_call: TRBD1
cdr3_length: 16
cdr3_nt: TGTGCCAGCAGGGGGACAGGGACTTCCCCTCTCTACGAGCAGTACTTC
cdr3_aa: CASRGTGTSPLYEQYF

clone_size: -
j_call: TRBJ2-7
v_call: TRBV15
d_call: -
cdr3_length: 16
cdr3_nt: TGTGCCACCAGCAGAGAGTTCTGGGCCCGAGACTACGAGCAGTACTTC
cdr3_aa: CATSREFWARDYEQYF

clone_size: -
j_call: TRBJ2-5
v_call: TRBV5-4
d_call: TRBD2
cdr3_length: 17
cdr3_nt: TGTGCCAGCAGCCCCGAGACTAGCGGAGTGAGGGGCGAGACCCAGTACTTC
cdr3_aa: CASSPETSGVRGETQYF

clone_size: -
j_call: TRBJ1-5
v_call: TRBV6-2/TRBV6-3
d_call: TRBD1
cdr3_length: 15
cdr3_nt: TGTGCCAGCAGTTACACAGGGGTAAGCAATCAGCCCCAGCATTTT
cdr3_aa: CASSYTGVSNQPQHF

clone_size: -
j_call: TRBJ1-2
v_call: TRBV19
d_call: TRBD1
cdr3_length: 16
cdr3_nt: TGTGCCAGTAGTATAGGGACAGGGAGGGCGAACTATGGCTACACCTTC
cdr3_aa: CASSIGTGRANYGYTF

clone_size: -
j_call: TRBJ2-6
v_call: TRBV19
d_call: TRBD2
cdr3_length: 15
cdr3_nt: TGTGCCAGTAGTAGGGAGGGCTCTGGGGCCAACGTCCTGACTTTC
cdr3_aa: CASSREGSGANVLTF

clone_size: -
j_call: TRBJ2-7
v_call: TRBV3-1/TRBV3-2
d_call: -
cdr3_length: 14
cdr3_nt: TGTGCCAGCAGCCAAGGGGTGAACGGGGGCGAGCAGTACTTC
cdr3_aa: CASSQGVNGGEQYF

clone_size: -
j_call: TRBJ1-5
v_call: TRBV10-3
d_call: -
cdr3_length: 15
cdr3_nt: TGTGCCATCAGCTCAAGGGAGAAAGGACCTCAGCCCCAGCATTTT
cdr3_aa: CAISSREKGPQPQHF

clone_size: -
j_call: TRBJ2-3
v_call: TRBV5-1
d_call: TRBD2
cdr3_length: 17
cdr3_nt: TGCGCCAGCAGCCCTACTAGCGGGGGGGCCGGGGCAGATACGCAGTATTTT
cdr3_aa: CASSPTSGGAGADTQYF

clone_size: few
j_call: TRBJ1-4
v_call: TRBV28
d_call: TRBD1
cdr3_length: 16
cdr3_nt: TGTGCCAGCAGTTTACTCATCCGGACAGGGGGGGAAAAACTGTTTTTT
cdr3_aa: CASSLLIRTGGEKLFF

clone_size: -
j_call: TRBJ2-1
v_call: TRBV10-3
d_call: TRBD2
cdr3_length: 16
cdr3_nt: TGTGCCATCAGTGATCCGAGACTAGCGGTAATCAATGAGCAGTTCTTC
cdr3_aa: CAISDPRLAVINEQFF

clone_size: -
j_call: TRBJ2-7
v_call: TRBV19
d_call: -
cdr3_length: 13
cdr3_nt: TGTGCCAGTAGTTTTTCAGGGACCTACGAGCAGTACTTC
cdr3_aa: CASSFSGTYEQYF

clone_size: -
j_call: TRBJ1-6
v_call: TRBV6-6
d_call: -
cdr3_length: 16
cdr3_nt: TGTGCCAGCAGTCCCCTGGCAGGGGATAGCAATTCACCCCTCCACTTT
cdr3_aa: CASSPLAGDSNSPLHF